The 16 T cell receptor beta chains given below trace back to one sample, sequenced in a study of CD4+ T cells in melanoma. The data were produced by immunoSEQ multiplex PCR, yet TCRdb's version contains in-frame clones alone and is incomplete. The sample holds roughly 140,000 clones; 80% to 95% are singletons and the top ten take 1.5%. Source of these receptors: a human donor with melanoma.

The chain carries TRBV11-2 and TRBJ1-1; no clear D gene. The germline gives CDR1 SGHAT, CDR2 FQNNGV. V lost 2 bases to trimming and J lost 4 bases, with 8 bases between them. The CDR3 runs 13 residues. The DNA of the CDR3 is TGTGCCAGCAGCTTAAATTCTCGCACTGAAGCTTTCTTT. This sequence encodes CASSLNSRTEAFF.

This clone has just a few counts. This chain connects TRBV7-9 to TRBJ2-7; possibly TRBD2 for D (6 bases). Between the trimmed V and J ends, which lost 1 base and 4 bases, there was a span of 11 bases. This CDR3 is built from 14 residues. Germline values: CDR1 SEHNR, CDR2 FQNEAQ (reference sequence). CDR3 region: CASSLELAWYEQYF. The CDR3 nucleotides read TGTGCCAGCAGCTTAGAACTAGCATGGTACGAGCAGTACTTC.

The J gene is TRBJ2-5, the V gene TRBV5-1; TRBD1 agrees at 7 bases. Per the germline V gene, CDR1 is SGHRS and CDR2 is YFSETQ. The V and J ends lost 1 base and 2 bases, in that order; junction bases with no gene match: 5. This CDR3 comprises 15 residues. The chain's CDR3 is CASSLYGGQQETQYF. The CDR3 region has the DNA TGCGCCAGCAGCTTGTATGGGGGACAGCAAGAGACCCAGTACTTC.

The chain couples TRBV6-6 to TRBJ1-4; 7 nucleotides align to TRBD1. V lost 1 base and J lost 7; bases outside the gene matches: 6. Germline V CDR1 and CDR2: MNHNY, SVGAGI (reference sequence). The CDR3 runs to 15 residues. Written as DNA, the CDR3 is TGTGCCAGCAGTTACTACGACAGGGCGGGTGAAAAACTGTTTTTT. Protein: CASSYYDRAGEKLFF.

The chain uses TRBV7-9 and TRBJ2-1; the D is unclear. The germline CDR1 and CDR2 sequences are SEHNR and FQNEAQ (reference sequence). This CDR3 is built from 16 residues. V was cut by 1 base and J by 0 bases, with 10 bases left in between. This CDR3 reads CASSLGGTNSYNEQFF. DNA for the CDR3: TGTGCCAGCAGCTTAGGAGGTACAAACTCCTACAATGAGCAGTTCTTC.

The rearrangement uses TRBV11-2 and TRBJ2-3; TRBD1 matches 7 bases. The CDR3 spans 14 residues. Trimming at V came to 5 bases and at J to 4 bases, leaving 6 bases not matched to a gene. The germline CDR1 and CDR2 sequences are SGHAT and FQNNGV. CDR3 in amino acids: CASSIPQGADTQYF. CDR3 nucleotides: TGTGCCAGCAGCATTCCGCAGGGGGCAGATACGCAGTATTTT.

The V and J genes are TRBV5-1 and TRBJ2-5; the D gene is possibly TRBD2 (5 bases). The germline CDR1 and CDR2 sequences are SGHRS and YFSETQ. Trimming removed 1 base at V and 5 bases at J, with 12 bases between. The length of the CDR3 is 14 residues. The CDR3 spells CASSLKTRRETQYF. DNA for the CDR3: TGCGCCAGCAGCTTGAAGACTCGGAGGGAGACCCAGTACTTC.

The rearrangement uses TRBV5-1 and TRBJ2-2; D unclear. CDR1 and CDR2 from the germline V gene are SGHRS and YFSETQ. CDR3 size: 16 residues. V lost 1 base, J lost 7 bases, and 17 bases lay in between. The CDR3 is CASSLSIQTPNGELFF. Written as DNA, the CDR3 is TGCGCCAGCAGCTTGTCCATCCAGACCCCAAACGGGGAGCTGTTTTTT.

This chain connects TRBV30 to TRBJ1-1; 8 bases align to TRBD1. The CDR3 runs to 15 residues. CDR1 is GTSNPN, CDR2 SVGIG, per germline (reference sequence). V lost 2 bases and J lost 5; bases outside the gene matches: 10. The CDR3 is CAWSRLQGVRTEAFF. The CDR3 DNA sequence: TGTGCCTGGAGTCGACTACAGGGGGTGAGAACTGAAGCTTTCTTT.

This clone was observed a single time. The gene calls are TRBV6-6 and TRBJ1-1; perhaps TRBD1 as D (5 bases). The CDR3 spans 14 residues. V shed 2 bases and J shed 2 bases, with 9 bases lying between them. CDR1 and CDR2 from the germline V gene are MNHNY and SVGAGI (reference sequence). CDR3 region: CASSYRDFNTEAFF. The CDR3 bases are TGTGCCAGCAGTTACCGGGACTTTAACACTGAAGCTTTCTTT.

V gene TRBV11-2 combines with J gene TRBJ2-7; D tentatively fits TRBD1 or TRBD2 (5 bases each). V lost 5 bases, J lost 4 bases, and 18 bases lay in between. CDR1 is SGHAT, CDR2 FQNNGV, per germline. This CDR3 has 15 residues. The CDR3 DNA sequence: TGTGCCAGCAGCCTTACCACCGGGACCTATTACGAGCAGTACTTC. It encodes CASSLTTGTYYEQYF. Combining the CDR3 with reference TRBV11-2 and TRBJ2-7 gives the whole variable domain EAGVAQSPRYKIIEKRQSVAFWCNPISGHATLYWYQQILGQGPKLLIQFQNNGVVDDSQLPKDRFSAERLKGVDSTLKIQPAKLEDSAVYLCASSLTTGTYYEQYFGPGTRLTVT.

The CDR3 nucleotides read TGTGCCAGCAGCGGACAAGCGGGGGGGGCGTACAATGAGCAGTTCTTC. Translating it yields CASSGQAGGAYNEQFF. This sequence joins TRBV9 and TRBJ2-1; 10 positions agree with TRBD2. Germline V lookup: CDR1 SGDLS, CDR2 YYNGEE. Trimming removed 3 bases from V and 4 bases from J; junction bases left unmatched: 7. CDR3 length: 16 residues.

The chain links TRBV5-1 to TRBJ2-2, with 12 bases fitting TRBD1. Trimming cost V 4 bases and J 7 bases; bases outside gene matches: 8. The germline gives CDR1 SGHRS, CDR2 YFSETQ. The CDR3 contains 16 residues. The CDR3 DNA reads TGCGCCAGCAGCCCAGGGACAGGGGGCAACGACGGGGAGCTGTTTTTT. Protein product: CASSPGTGGNDGELFF.

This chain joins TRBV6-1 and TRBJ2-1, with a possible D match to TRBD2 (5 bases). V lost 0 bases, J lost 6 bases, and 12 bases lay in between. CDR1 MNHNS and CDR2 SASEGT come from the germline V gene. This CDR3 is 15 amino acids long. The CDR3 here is CASSEADYRSNEQFF. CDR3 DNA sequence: TGTGCCAGCAGTGAAGCCGACTACAGATCCAATGAGCAGTTCTTC.

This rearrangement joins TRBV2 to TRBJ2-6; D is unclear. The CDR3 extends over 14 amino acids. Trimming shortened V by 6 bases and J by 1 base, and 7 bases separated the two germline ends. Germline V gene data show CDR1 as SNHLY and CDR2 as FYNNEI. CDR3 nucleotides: TGTGCCAGCAGGGCGAGGTCTGGGGCCAACGTCCTGACTTTC. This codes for CASRARSGANVLTF.

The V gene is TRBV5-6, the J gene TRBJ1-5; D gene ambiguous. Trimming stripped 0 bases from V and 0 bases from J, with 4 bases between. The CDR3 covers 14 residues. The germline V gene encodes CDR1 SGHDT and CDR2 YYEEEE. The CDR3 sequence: CASSLASSNQPQHF. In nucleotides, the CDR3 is TGTGCCAGCAGCTTGGCCTCTAGCAATCAGCCCCAGCATTTT.